The 5 T cell receptor beta chains given below trace back to one sample, sequenced in a study of blood T cell repertoires in COVID-19. TCRdb keeps only in-frame clones here, not all; method: immunoSEQ multiplex PCR. In the table there are roughly 200,000 clones, 88% of which are singletons. Sequencing was done on a sample of peripheral blood. The receptors originated from a man aged 18 to 30 with active or convalescent COVID-19.

A few counts support this clone. The chain uses TRBV7-2 and TRBJ2-5, with a tentative D call TRBD2 (6 bases). V dropped 0 bases and J dropped 1 base, with 15 bases sitting between them. The germline V gene encodes CDR1 SGHTA and CDR2 FQGNSA. This CDR3 is 17 amino acids long. CDR3 loop: CASSLAASANAQETQYF. CDR3 sequence (DNA): TGTGCCAGCAGCTTAGCGGCTAGCGCAAATGCCCAAGAGACCCAGTACTTC.

The chain combines TRBV6-1 with TRBJ2-1, with a tentative D call TRBD1 (6 bases). CDR3 length equals 16 residues. Germline CDR1 MNHNS, CDR2 SASEGT. V dropped 4 bases and J dropped 0 bases, with 13 bases sitting between them. CDR3 in DNA: TGTGCCAGCAGTGGTACAGGGCCTAGCTCCTACAATGAGCAGTTCTTC. Residues: CASSGTGPSSYNEQFF.

V and J are TRBV18 and TRBJ1-1; TRBD1 might be the D (5 bases). The CDR3 sequence is 13 residues long. The V gene's germline CDR1 is KGHSH and CDR2 LQKENI. Trimming took 4 bases from V and 3 from J, leaving 9 bases between them. The CDR3 spells CASSQGRDTEAFF. The CDR3 DNA reads TGTGCCAGCTCACAGGGGCGAGACACTGAAGCTTTCTTT.

The J gene is TRBJ2-2, the V gene TRBV9; possible D gene TRBD1, 5 bases. This CDR3 spans 14 amino acids. V was clipped by 6 bases and J by 3 bases, with 12 bases between them. Per the germline V gene, CDR1 is SGDLS and CDR2 is YYNGEE. CDR3 loop: CASTKGADTGELFF. CDR3 coding DNA: TGTGCCAGCACCAAAGGGGCGGACACCGGGGAGCTGTTTTTT.

The chain couples TRBV24-1 to TRBJ2-2, with D uncertain. The CDR3 totals 12 residues. The germline V gene has CDR1 KGHDR and CDR2 SFDVKD. Trimming left V 11 bases short and J 4 bases short, with 10 bases between. DNA of the CDR3: TGTGCCAATTCGCGAGCCACCGGGGAGCTGTTTTTT. It yields the protein CANSRATGELFF.